The T cell receptor (beta chain) described here comes from a study of T-cell reconstitution after alpha-beta-depleted transplantation in children. Findings and caveats of the study: Some patients owed their high day-60 TCRbeta diversity to surviving recipient T cells and thymic progenitors. The study reportedly traced alpha-beta T cells about two months after transplant to several hundred expanded graft clones. One year post-transplant, T-cell counts and diversity were largely derived from T cells produced anew.

This CDR3 is built from 14 residues. CDR1 SGDLS and CDR2 YYNGEE come from the germline V gene. Trimming removed 0 bases from V and 5 bases from J; junction bases left unmatched: 2. This clonotype was detected ten times or more. The antigen is not known. A library of TCRbeta sequences, prepared with unique molecular identifiers, was generated. TCRdb itself ran the PCR reads through MiXCR, one entry per CDR3 protein. The table lists approximately 350,000 distinct CDR3 sequences, 15% to 20% of them singletons. The V call is TRBV9, the J call TRBJ2-1; 7 bases agree with TRBD2. The sample in question was PBMCs, mostly from graft donor cells, obtained 360 days after TCRalphabeta/CD19-depleted stem cell transplant. The clonotype was recovered from a male patient under 10 years old who had a stem cell transplant for acute lymphoblastic leukemia, so the T cells may come from the graft donor. The CDR3 DNA reads as TGTGCCAGCAGCGTAGCTAGCGGCCACAATGAGCAGTTCTTC. Translation gives CASSVASGHNEQFF.